This TCR beta chain was sequenced in a study of blood T cell repertoires in COVID-19. In the study overall: Recovered status in Cohort 3 required two negative PCRs, clearance, or symptom resolution. Nucleic acid was either cDNA or gDNA, and it came from T cells, B-cell-depleted T cells, or PBMCs. Samples representing acute and convalescent COVID-19 were sourced from the United States, Italy and Spain.

Data came from immunoSEQ multiplex PCR; TCRdb stores just in-frame clones and leaves some out. The sample shows hundreds of thousands of clones, 86% of them seen only once. Sequencing used PBMCs or T cells enriched from blood (not recorded which). The receptor was derived from a woman aged 45-65 years in a cohort exposed to, infected with or recovered from COVID-19 (not recorded which).

Written as DNA, the CDR3 is TGTGCCTGGAACCAGGGGCTAAGGGATGAGCAGTTCTTC. It is translated as CAWNQGLRDEQFF. The rearrangement links TRBV30 to TRBJ2-1; D is possibly TRBD1 (6 bases). V lost 4 bases to trimming and J lost 8 bases, with 15 bases between them. This CDR3 spans 13 amino acids. Per the germline V gene, CDR1 is GTSNPN and CDR2 is SVGIG (reference sequence).